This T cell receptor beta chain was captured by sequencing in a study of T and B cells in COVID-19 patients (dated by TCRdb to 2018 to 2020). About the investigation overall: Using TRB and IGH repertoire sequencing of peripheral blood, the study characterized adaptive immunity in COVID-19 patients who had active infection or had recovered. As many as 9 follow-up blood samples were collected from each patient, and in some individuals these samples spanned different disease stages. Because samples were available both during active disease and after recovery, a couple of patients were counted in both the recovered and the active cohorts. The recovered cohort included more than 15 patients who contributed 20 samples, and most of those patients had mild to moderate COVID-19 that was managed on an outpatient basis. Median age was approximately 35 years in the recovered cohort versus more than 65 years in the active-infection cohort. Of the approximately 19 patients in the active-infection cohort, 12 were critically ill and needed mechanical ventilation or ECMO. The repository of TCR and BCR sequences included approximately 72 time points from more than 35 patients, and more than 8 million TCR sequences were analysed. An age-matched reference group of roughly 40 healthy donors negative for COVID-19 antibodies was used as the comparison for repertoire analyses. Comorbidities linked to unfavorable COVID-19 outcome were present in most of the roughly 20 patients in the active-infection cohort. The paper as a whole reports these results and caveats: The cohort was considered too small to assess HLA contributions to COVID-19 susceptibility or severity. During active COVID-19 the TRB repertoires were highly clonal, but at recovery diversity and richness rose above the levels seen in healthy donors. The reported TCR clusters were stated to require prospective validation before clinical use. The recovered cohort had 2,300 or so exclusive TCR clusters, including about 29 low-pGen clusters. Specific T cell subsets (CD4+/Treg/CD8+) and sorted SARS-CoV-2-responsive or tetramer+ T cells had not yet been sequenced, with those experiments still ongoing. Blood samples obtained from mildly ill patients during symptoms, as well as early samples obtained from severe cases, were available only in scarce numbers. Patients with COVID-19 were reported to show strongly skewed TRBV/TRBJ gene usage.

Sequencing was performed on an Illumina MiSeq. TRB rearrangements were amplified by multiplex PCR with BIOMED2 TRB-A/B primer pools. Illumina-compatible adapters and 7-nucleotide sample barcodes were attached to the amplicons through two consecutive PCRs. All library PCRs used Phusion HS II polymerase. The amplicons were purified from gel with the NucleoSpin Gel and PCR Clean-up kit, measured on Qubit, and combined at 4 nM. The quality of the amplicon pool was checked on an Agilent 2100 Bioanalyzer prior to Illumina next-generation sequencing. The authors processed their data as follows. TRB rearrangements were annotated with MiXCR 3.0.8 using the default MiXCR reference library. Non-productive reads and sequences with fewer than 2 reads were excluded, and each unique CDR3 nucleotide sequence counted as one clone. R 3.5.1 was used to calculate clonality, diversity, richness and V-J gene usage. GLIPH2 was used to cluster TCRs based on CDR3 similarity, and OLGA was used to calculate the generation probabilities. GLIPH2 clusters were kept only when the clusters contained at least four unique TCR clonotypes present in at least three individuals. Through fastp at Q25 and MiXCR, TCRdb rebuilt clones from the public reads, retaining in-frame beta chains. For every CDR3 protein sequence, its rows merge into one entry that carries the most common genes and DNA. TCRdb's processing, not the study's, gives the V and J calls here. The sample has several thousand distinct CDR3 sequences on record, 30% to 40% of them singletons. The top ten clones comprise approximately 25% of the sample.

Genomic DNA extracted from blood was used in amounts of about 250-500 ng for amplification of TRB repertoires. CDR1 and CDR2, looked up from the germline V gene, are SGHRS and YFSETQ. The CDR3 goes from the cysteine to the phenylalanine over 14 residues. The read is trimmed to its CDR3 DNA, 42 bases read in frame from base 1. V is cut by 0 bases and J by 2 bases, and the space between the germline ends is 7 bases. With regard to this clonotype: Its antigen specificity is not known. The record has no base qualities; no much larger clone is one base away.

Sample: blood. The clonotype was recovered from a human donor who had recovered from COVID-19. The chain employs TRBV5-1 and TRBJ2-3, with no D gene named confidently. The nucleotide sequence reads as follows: TGCGCCAGCAGCTTGGGGGGATACACAGATACGCAGTATTTT. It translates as CASSLGGYTDTQYF.